This T cell receptor (beta chain) stems from a study of cytomegalovirus exposure and HLA in healthy donors. Across the whole study: Genotyping showed around 80% of over 350 donors falling in the Caucasian-associated ancestry cluster.

The germline V gene encodes CDR1 GTSNPN and CDR2 SVGIG (reference sequence). The germline V and J ends were trimmed by 2 bases and 11 bases, with 12 bases remaining between them. This CDR3 has 11 residues. PCR used 60 Vbeta primers and 13 Jbeta primers. Method: immunoSEQ multiplex PCR; TCRdb's copy keeps in-frame clones and lacks some. The table lists some 150,000 clones, 75% to 80% of them singletons. Source material: PBMCs. The receptor was derived from a male donor in good health and CMV-seronegative. The rearrangement joins TRBV30 to TRBJ2-5; possibly TRBD2 for D (6 bases). CDR3 in DNA: TGTGCCTGGAGTTTATGGGAGGAGCAGTACTTC. This codes for CAWSLWEEQYF.